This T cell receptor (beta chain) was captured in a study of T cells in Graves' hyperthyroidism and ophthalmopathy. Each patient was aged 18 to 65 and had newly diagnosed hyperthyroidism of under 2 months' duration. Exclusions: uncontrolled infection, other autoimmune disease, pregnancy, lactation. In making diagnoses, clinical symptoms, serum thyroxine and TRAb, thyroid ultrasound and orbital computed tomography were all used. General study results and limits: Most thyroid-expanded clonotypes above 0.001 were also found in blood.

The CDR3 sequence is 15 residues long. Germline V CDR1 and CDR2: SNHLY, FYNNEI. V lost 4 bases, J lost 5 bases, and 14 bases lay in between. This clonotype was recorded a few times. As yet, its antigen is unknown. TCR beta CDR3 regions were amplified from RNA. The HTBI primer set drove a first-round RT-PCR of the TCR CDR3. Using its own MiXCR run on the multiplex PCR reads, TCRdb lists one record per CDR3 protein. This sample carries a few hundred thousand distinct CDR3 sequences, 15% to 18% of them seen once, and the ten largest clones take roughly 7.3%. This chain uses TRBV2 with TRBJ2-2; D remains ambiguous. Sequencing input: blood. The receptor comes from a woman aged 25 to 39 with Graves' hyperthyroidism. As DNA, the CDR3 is TGTGCCAGCAGTGTTGAGAGTTGGTGGACCGGGGAGCTGTTTTTT. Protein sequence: CASSVESWWTGELFF.